This is a list of T cell receptor beta chains from one sample in a study of T cells after yellow fever vaccination. MiXCR, run by TCRdb on the 5' RACE reads, gives a single entry per CDR3 protein. The sample includes a few hundred thousand distinct CDR3 sequences, 3.5% to 4.5% of them seen just once. Sequenced material: PBMCs, taken 5 days after the yellow fever booster vaccination. These receptors were taken from a man aged 18 to 30 who received the YFV17D yellow fever vaccine. The CDR3 runs from the conserved cysteine through the conserved F or W. A D gene is named only where the DNA matches it firmly.

d_gene	v_gene	CDR3aa
NA	TRBV28	CASNKNTDTQYF
NA	TRBV12-3/TRBV12-4	CASSVHLSNQPQHF
NA	TRBV7-9	CASSFRHDTGYEQYF
TRBD1	TRBV12-3/TRBV12-4	CASSGQGGKAFF
NA	TRBV5-1	CASSSIPGDTEAFF
TRBD1	TRBV25-1	CASSSWTGEGTEAFF
TRBD2	TRBV6-1	CASSVMRGVNTTPFF
NA	TRBV7-9	CASSLMEENEQFF
TRBD2	TRBV20-1	CSAGGGMDTQYF
NA	TRBV28	CASRNGGQHGELFF
NA	TRBV5-1	CASSEERSTEAFF